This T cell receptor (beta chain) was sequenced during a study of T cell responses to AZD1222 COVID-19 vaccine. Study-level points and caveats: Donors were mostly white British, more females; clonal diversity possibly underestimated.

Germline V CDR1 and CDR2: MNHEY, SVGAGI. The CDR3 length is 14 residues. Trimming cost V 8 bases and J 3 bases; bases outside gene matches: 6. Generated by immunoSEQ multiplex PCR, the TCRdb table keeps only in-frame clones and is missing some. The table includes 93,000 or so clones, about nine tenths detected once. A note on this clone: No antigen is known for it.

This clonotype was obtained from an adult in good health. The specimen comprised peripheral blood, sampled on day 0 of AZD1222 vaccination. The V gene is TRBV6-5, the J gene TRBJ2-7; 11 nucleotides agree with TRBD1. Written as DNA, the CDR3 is TGTGCCAGCCTCCGGGACAGGGGGAACTACGAGCAGTACTTC. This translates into CASLRDRGNYEQYF.